This T cell receptor beta chain was captured by sequencing in a study of OX40 agonist ivuxolimab in advanced cancers. Trimming pared 6 bases from V and 3 bases from J, leaving 12 bases between. The CDR3 extends over 14 amino acids. The germline V gene encodes CDR1 MDHEN and CDR2 SYDVKM. Method: immunoSEQ multiplex PCR; TCRdb's copy keeps in-frame clones and lacks some. The sample holds tens of thousands of clones, approximately 81% seen once. Patients who had autoimmune disease history or got systemic immunosuppression were left out. The TCR was taken from an adult with an advanced solid tumor such as melanoma, head and neck, liver or kidney cancer. The chain is built from TRBV28 and TRBJ1-5; unclear D gene. Material: CD4+ or CD8+ T cells sorted from blood, obtained in a trial of the OX40 agonist ivuxolimab. The CDR3 loop is CASSVVGDNQPQHF. The CDR3 DNA sequence: TGTGCCAGCAGCGTCGTCGGGGACAATCAGCCCCAGCATTTT.